This TCR beta chain comes out of a study of T-cell reconstitution after alpha-beta-depleted transplantation in children. Molecular barcoding with unique molecular identifiers was used for the TCRbeta library. In TCRdb, the PCR reads were re-called with MiXCR into one record per CDR3 protein. Of about 540,000 distinct CDR3 sequences in the sample, about 18% were seen once. V was pared by 2 bases and J by 6 bases, with 10 bases of the junction left unmatched. CDR1 is SNHLY and CDR2 is FYNNEI in the germline V gene. The CDR3 has 18 amino acids. The rearrangement links TRBV2 to TRBJ2-2, with 12 nucleotides matching TRBD2. This material consisted of PBMCs from the stem cell graft donor, taken from the stem cell graft. This sequence was found in a human donor who donated a stem cell graft to a child with acute lymphoblastic leukemia. CDR3 DNA sequence: TGTGCCAGCAGTGAATCCGACGGACTAGCGGGAAAAGCCGGGGAGCTGTTTTTT. Residues: CASSESDGLAGKAGELFF. The full variable domain, completed using reference TRBV2 and TRBJ2-2, is EPEVTQTPSHQVTQMGQEVILRCVPISNHLYFYWYRQILGQKVEFLVSFYNNEISEKSEIFDDQFSVERPDGSNFTLKIRSTKLEDSAMYFCASSESDGLAGKAGELFFGEGSRLTVL.